Sequencing of this TCR beta chain was carried out in a study of type 1 regulatory T cells (dated by TCRdb to 2020 to 2023). Regarding the complete study: An in vitro protocol by which a Tr1-enriched, alloantigen-specific CD4 T cell product named T-allo10 was generated was characterized in the study. T-allo10 was being evaluated clinically in patients with hematological malignancies who were receiving allogeneic hematopoietic stem cell transplantation.

Sequencer: Illumina MiSeq. Using fastp at Q25 and MiXCR, TCRdb reprocessed the public reads and kept productive beta chains. Identical CDR3 protein sequences are pooled into one entry, listed with their most common genes and DNA. This sample holds about 71,000 distinct CDR3 sequences; 20% were observed only once. Jointly, the top ten make up 8.3% of the sample. Between the V and J ends, shortened by 4 bases and 4 bases respectively, the junction contains 9 bases. There are 12 amino acids in the CDR3, from cysteine to phenylalanine inclusive. CDR3 DNA is the only sequence kept; it has 36 bases, read in frame from the first base. CDR1 SQVTM and CDR2 ANQGSEA were looked up in the germline V gene. This clonotype has at least ten counts. Its antigen is not yet known. No base-level quality is on record; no much larger clone is a single base apart. On the study overall, not on this receptor specifically: Compared with non-Tr1 cells, Tr1 cells had a TCR repertoire that was more restricted, a finding the study read as clonal expansion induced by alloantigen.

The material sequenced was cultured type 1 regulatory T (Tr1) cells, either the whole culture or a sorted fraction (not recorded which). Sample cell subset or site, as interpreted from the label and publication: type 1 regulatory T cells sorted from the T-allo10 product. The chain links TRBV29-1 with TRBJ2-3; D gene: possibly TRBD2, on 5 matching bases. The TCR was taken from a human donor in good health. The CDR3 here reads CSVVGGPDTQYF. The sequenced DNA is TGCAGCGTTGTTGGCGGGCCAGATACGCAGTATTTT.